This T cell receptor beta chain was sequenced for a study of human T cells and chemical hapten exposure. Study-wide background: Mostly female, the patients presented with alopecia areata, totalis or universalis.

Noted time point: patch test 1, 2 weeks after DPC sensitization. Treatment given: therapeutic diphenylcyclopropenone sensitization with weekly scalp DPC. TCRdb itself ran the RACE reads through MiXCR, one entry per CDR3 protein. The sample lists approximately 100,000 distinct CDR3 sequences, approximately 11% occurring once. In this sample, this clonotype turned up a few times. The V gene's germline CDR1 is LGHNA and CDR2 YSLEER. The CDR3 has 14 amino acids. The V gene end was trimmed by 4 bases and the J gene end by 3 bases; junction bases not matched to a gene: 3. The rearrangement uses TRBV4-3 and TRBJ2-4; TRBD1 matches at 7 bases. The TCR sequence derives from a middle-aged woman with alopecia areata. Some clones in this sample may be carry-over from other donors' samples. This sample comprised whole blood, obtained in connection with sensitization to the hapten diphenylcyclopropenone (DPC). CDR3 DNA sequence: TGCGCCAGCAGCCCTTCAGGGGGCAAAAACATTCAGTACTTC. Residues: CASSPSGGKNIQYF.